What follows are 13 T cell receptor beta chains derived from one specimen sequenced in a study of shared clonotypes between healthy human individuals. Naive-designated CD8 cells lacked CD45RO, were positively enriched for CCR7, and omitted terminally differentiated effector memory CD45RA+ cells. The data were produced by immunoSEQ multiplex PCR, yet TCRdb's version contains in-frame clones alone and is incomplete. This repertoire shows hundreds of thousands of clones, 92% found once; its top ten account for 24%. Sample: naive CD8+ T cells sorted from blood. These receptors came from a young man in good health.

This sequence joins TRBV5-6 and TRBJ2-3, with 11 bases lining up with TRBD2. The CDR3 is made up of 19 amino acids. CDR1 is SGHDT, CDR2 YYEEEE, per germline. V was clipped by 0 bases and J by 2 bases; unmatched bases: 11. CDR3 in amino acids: CASSLVVAGGRVLTDTQYF. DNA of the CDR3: TGTGCCAGCAGCTTGGTGGTAGCGGGAGGGCGAGTCCTCACAGATACGCAGTATTTT.

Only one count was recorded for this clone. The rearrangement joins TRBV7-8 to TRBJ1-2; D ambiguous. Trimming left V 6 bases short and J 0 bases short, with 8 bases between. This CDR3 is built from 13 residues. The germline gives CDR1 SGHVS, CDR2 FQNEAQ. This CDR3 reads CASSTASNYGYTF. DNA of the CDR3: TGTGCCAGCAGTACCGCTTCTAACTATGGCTACACCTTC.

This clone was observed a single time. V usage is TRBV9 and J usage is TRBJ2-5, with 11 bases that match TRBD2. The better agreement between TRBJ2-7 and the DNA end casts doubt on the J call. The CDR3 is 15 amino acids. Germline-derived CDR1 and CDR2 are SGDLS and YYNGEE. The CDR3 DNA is TGTGCCAGCAGCGTAGACACTAGCGGGAGTTACGAGCAGTACTTC. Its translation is CASSVDTSGSYEQYF.

The CDR3 DNA is TGTGCCAGCAGAGACCACGGAGGGCCAAACAATGAGCAGTTCTTC. Translating it yields CASRDHGGPNNEQFF. The chain recombines TRBV9 with TRBJ2-1; D might be TRBD2 (6 bases). Trimming pared 5 bases from V and 5 bases from J, leaving 17 bases between. Germline V lookup: CDR1 SGDLS, CDR2 YYNGEE. This CDR3 comprises 15 residues.

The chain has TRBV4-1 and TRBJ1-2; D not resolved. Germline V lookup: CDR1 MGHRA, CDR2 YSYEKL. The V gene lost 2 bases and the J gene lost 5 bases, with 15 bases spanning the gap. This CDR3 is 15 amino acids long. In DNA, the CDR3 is TGCGCCAGCAGCCAATTCTCCGCGGGCGGATATGGCTACACCTTC. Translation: CASSQFSAGGYGYTF.

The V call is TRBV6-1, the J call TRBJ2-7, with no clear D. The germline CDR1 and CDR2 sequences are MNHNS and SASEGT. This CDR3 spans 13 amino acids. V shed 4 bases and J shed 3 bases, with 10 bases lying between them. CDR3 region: CASSVGSDYEQYF. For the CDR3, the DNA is TGTGCCAGCAGTGTCGGCAGCGACTACGAGCAGTACTTC.

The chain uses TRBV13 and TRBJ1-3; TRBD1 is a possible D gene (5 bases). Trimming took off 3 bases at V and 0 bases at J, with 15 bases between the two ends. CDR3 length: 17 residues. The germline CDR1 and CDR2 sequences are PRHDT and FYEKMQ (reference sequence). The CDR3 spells CASSFRPPDSSGNTIYF. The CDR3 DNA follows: TGTGCCAGCAGCTTCCGCCCTCCTGACAGCTCTGGAAACACCATATATTTT.

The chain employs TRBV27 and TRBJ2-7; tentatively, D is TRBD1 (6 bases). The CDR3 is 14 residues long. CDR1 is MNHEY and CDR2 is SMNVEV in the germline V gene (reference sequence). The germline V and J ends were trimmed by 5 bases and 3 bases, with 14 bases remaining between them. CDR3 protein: CASSPSGTHYEQYF. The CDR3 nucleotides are TGTGCCAGCAGTCCATCCGGGACACACTACGAGCAGTACTTC.

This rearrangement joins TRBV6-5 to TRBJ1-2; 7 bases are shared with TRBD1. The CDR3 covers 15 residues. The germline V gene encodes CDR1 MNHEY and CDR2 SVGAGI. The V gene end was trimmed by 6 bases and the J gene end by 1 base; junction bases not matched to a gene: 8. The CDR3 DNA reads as TGTGCCAGCAGCCCCGTGGCAGGGGGTAACTATGGCTACACCTTC. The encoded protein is CASSPVAGGNYGYTF.

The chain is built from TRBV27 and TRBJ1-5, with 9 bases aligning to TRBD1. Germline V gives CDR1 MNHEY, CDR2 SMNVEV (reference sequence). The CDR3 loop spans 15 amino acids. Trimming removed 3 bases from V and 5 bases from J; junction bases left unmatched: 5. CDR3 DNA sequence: TGTGCCAGCAGTTTCCGGACAGGGGTGCATCAGCCCCAGCATTTT. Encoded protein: CASSFRTGVHQPQHF.

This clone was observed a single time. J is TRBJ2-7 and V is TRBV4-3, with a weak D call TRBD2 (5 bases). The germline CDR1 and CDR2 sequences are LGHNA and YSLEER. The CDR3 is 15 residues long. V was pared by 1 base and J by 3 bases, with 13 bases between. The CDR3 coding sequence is TGCGCCAGCAGCCAAGGTGGCGGGTGGAACTACGAGCAGTACTTC. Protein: CASSQGGGWNYEQYF.

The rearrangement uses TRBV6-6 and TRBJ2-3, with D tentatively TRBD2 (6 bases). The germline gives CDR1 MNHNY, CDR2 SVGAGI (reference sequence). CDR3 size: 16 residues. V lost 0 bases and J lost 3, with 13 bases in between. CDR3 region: CASSYSGGGWTDTQYF. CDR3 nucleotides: TGTGCCAGCAGTTACTCGGGGGGAGGTTGGACAGATACGCAGTATTTT.

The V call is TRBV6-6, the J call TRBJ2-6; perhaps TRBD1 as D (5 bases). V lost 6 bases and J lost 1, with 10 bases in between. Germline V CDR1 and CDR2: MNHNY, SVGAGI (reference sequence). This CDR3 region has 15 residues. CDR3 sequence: CASRTRGSGANVLTF. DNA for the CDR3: TGTGCCAGCAGGACAAGGGGTTCTGGGGCCAACGTCCTGACTTTC.